The entry below describes one T cell receptor (beta chain). The antigen is not known. Per germline, CDR1 MNHEY and CDR2 SVGAGI. The CDR3 has 14 residues. Trimming at V came to 6 bases and at J to 1 base, leaving 4 bases not matched to a gene. Reverse transcribing all isolated RNA meant expressed TCRB transcripts were sequenced. Using immunoSEQ multiplex PCR, the repertoire was profiled, and TCRdb retains in-frame clones only, with some absent. The table includes roughly 260,000 clones, approximately 11% detected once. The data were obtained in a study of beta chain features in type 1 diabetes. Study findings and constraints: Type 1 diabetes patients had TCRB CDR3s that were shorter (moderately but significantly so) in all four CD4+ subsets.

The chain employs TRBV6-5 and TRBJ2-3; 7 positions match TRBD1. The specimen was naive CD4+ T cells from blood. The TCR comes from a man younger than 45 with type 1 diabetes. The CDR3 loop is CASRRQGGTDTQYF. CDR3 coding DNA: TGTGCCAGCAGAAGACAGGGCGGCACAGATACGCAGTATTTT.